This record looks at one T cell receptor (beta chain) sequence and its context. What it recognizes is unknown. It was with a sample-barcoded 5' primer and a J-beta primer mix that a second PCR of roughly 7 to 12 cycles was run. There were at least 3 million CDR3-containing paired-end reads obtained from each sample. TCRdb fed the 5' RACE reads into MiXCR, producing one record per CDR3 protein. The sample consists of about 650,000 distinct CDR3 sequences, approximately 31% of them appearing once. This entry comes from a study of blood T cells in healthy people across ages. Study-wide points: With naive T cell percentage, TCR beta diversity showed a strong correlation.

Donors gave ten milliliters of peripheral blood apiece. Whenever a sample was processed, at least 7 million PBMCs were isolated. Per germline, CDR1 LGHDT and CDR2 YNNKEL (reference sequence). There are 17 residues in the CDR3. Deletions cut 0 bases from V and 0 bases from J, with 9 bases between. The source of this sequence is an elderly woman in good health. V usage is TRBV3-1 and J usage is TRBJ1-6; no firm D call. Sequenced material: blood. The CDR3 DNA follows: TGTGCCAGCAGCCAAGACATATCGAGCTCCTATAATTCACCCCTCCACTTT. It encodes CASSQDISSSYNSPLHF.